These 31 T cell receptor beta chains came from one sample sequenced in a study of blood T cell repertoires in COVID-19. The data were produced by immunoSEQ multiplex PCR, yet TCRdb's version contains in-frame clones alone and is incomplete. The profile shows 150,000 to 200,000 clones, about nine tenths of them singletons. Specimen: peripheral blood. The receptors derive from an older man with active or convalescent COVID-19.

The J gene is TRBJ2-2, the V gene TRBV6-5; 7 nucleotides agree with TRBD1. J lost 6 bases, V lost 5 bases, and 0 bases had no gene match. Germline V gene lookup returns CDR1 MNHEY and CDR2 SVGAGI. This CDR3 is 12 amino acids long. The DNA of the CDR3 is TGTGCCAGCAGTCAGGGGGCCGGGGAGCTGTTTTTT. Its translation: CASSQGAGELFF.

The chain couples TRBV9 to TRBJ1-1; D not certain. The germline V and J ends were trimmed by 4 bases and 7 bases, with 11 bases remaining between them. The CDR3 spans 12 residues. Germline CDR1 reads SGDLS; CDR2 reads YYNGEE. CDR3 nucleotide sequence: TGTGCCAGCAGCCCTAGTTGGCGTGAAGCTTTCTTT. Translated: CASSPSWREAFF. Supplemented by reference TRBV9 and TRBJ1-1, the full variable domain reads DSGVTQTPKHLITATGQRVTLRCSPRSGDLSVYWYQQSLDQGLQFLIQYYNGEERAKGNILERFSAQQFPDLHSELNLSSLELGDSALYFCASSPSWREAFFGQGTRLTVV.

The chain has TRBV7-6 and TRBJ2-1; D remains ambiguous. V lost 5 bases and J lost 3, with 11 bases in between. This CDR3 is 14 amino acids long. The germline gives CDR1 SGHVS, CDR2 FNYEAQ. The CDR3 DNA reads TGTGCCAGCAGCCTCGCTGGCGGCTACAATGAGCAGTTCTTC. It codes for CASSLAGGYNEQFF.

The chain employs TRBV19 and TRBJ1-1; no clear D. Trimming pared 5 bases from V and 3 bases from J, leaving 16 bases between. Germline V CDR1 and CDR2: LNHDA, SQIVND (reference sequence). The CDR3 contains 15 residues. CDR3 DNA sequence: TGTGCCAGTAGTCGTCCAACCGGGAGGGACACTGAAGCTTTCTTT. Protein product: CASSRPTGRDTEAFF.

This clone was counted a few times. The chain uses TRBV5-1 and TRBJ1-1; TRBD1 aligns across 12 bases. CDR3 size: 15 residues. CDR1 is SGHRS, CDR2 YFSETQ, per germline. Trimming took 7 bases from V and 3 from J; bases not matched to a gene: 7. In nucleotides, the CDR3 is TGCGCCAGCGCGGGACAGGGGGCGGGGGACACTGAAGCTTTCTTT. It codes for CASAGQGAGDTEAFF.

The chain combines TRBV29-1 with TRBJ1-2, with 9 bases identical to TRBD1. The CDR3 totals 13 residues. CDR1 and CDR2 from the germline V gene are SQVTM and ANQGSEA. V lost 6 bases, J lost 5 bases, and 7 bases stayed unmatched. The CDR3 sequence is CSVPGQGLYGYTF. CDR3 sequence (DNA): TGCAGCGTGCCGGGACAGGGACTTTATGGCTACACCTTC. The entire variable domain, with the rest obtained from reference TRBV29-1 and TRBJ1-2, is as follows: SAVISQKPSRDICQRGTSLTIQCQVDSQVTMMFWYRQQPGQSLTLIATANQGSEATYESGFVIDKFPISRPNLTFSTLTVSNMSPEDSSIYLCSVPGQGLYGYTFGSGTRLTVV.

The J gene is TRBJ2-2, the V gene TRBV11-2, with 8 nucleotides matching TRBD1. This CDR3 is built from 15 residues. The ends lost 7 bases at V and 8 bases at J; junction bases unmatched: 12. The germline gives CDR1 SGHAT, CDR2 FQNNGV. The CDR3 sequence: CASIPWGRGPGELFF. DNA for the CDR3: TGTGCCAGCATCCCGTGGGGCAGGGGGCCAGGGGAGCTGTTTTTT.

This chain uses TRBV18 with TRBJ1-1, with a tentative D call TRBD1 (5 bases). Trimming cost V 2 bases and J 2 bases, with 9 bases left between them. The germline V gene has CDR1 KGHSH and CDR2 LQKENI. The length of the CDR3 is 14 residues. CDR3: CASSPGGSNTEAFF. The CDR3 region has the DNA TGTGCCAGCTCACCAGGGGGGAGTAACACTGAAGCTTTCTTT.

The chain carries TRBV19 and TRBJ1-4; 8 bases are a match to TRBD1. The CDR3 runs to 16 residues. Germline V gives CDR1 LNHDA, CDR2 SQIVND (reference sequence). After removal of 7 bases from V and 0 bases from J, the junction contained 7 bases not matched to a gene. The CDR3 is CASKGTGLATNEKLFF. Here the CDR3 DNA reads TGTGCCAGTAAGGGGACAGGCCTTGCAACTAATGAAAAACTGTTTTTT.

The table lists this clone with a few counts. This sequence joins TRBV7-2 and TRBJ1-2; 7 bases agree with TRBD1. Losses at the gene ends were 6 bases for V and 4 bases for J; bases not matched to a gene: 5. This CDR3 spans 13 amino acids. Germline values: CDR1 SGHTA, CDR2 FQGNSA. The CDR3 loop reads CASSSRTGYGYTF. In DNA form, the CDR3 reads TGTGCCAGCAGTTCCAGGACAGGCTATGGCTACACCTTC.

The rearrangement joins TRBV5-6 to TRBJ2-5; a weak D match, TRBD1 (6 bases). Deletions cut 4 bases from V and 5 bases from J, with 18 bases between. CDR3 size: 15 residues. Germline CDR1 and CDR2: SGHDT and YYEEEE. The CDR3 region is CASSRRGPLVETQYF. DNA for the CDR3: TGTGCCAGCAGCCGCAGGGGACCCTTGGTCGAGACCCAGTACTTC.

This chain uses TRBV19 with TRBJ1-5; D remains ambiguous. From germline, CDR1 is LNHDA and CDR2 SQIVND (reference sequence). Deletions cut 7 bases from V and 1 base from J, with 17 bases between. The CDR3 runs to 16 residues. CDR3 sequence: CASNRFVAGSNQPQHF. Here the CDR3 DNA reads TGTGCCAGTAATAGATTCGTGGCGGGGAGCAATCAGCCCCAGCATTTT.

Comments on this clone: At the DNA level, this CDR3 is encoded by other sequences in the same sample as well. The chain uses TRBV12-3 or TRBV12-4 and TRBJ1-5; D not certain. Trimming shortened V by 2 bases and J by 4 bases, and 6 bases separated the two germline ends. The CDR3 loop spans 13 amino acids. CDR3 nucleotide sequence: TGTGCCAGCAGTTTACTCGGTAATCAGCCCCAGCATTTT. This encodes CASSLLGNQPQHF.

V is TRBV5-1 and J is TRBJ2-1; a possible D gene is TRBD2 (5 bases). Trimming stripped 4 bases from V and 7 bases from J, with 15 bases between. The germline gives CDR1 SGHRS, CDR2 YFSETQ. The CDR3 runs to 14 residues. Written as DNA, the CDR3 is TGCGCCAGCAGCCGTTGGTCTGGGGAGAATGAGCAGTTCTTC. Protein sequence: CASSRWSGENEQFF. The full variable domain, completed using reference TRBV5-1 and TRBJ2-1, is KAGVTQTPRYLIKTRGQQVTLSCSPISGHRSVSWYQQTPGQGLQFLFEYFSETQRNKGNFPGRFSGRQFSNSRSEMNVSTLELGDSALYLCASSRWSGENEQFFGPGTRLTVL.

V usage is TRBV3-1 (or the pseudogene TRBV3-2) and J usage is TRBJ1-1; D is perhaps TRBD1 (5 bases). CDR3 size: 12 residues. Germline CDR1 is LGHDT and CDR2 is YNNKEL (reference sequence). The V and J ends lost 5 bases and 8 bases respectively, with 12 bases between them. The CDR3 reads CASSTRGDEAFF. The CDR3 DNA is TGTGCCAGCAGCACAAGGGGCGACGAAGCTTTCTTT.

CDR3 in DNA: TGCGCCAGCAGTGACAAGCGTAAAGAGACCCAGTACTTC. Amino acids: CASSDKRKETQYF. J is TRBJ2-5 and V is TRBV10-1, with D unresolved. Germline assignment: CDR1 WNHNN and CDR2 SYGVQD (reference sequence). CDR3 size: 13 residues. Trimming cost V 3 bases and J 3 bases, with 8 bases left between them.

This clone was detected only once. The V gene is TRBV2, the J gene TRBJ1-2, with 9 bases aligning to TRBD1. CDR1 and CDR2 from the germline V gene are SNHLY and FYNNEI. CDR3 length: 13 amino acids. With 6 bases clipped from V and 6 bases from J, the junction kept 5 bases outside the gene matches. CDR3 sequence: CASRWGQGDGYTF. In nucleotides, the CDR3 is TGTGCCAGCAGATGGGGACAGGGTGATGGCTACACCTTC. The variable domain in full, with the rest retrieved from reference TRBV2 and TRBJ1-2, is EPEVTQTPSHQVTQMGQEVILRCVPISNHLYFYWYRQILGQKVEFLVSFYNNEISEKSEIFDDQFSVERPDGSNFTLKIRSTKLEDSAMYFCASRWGQGDGYTFGSGTRLTVV.

The chain has TRBV5-4 and TRBJ2-7, with 7 bases identical to TRBD1. CDR3 length: 13 residues. Trimming at V came to 4 bases and at J to 4 bases, leaving 5 bases not matched to a gene. The germline V gene has CDR1 SGHNT and CDR2 YYREEE (reference sequence). DNA for the CDR3: TGTGCCAGCAGCCTGACAGGGTCTTACGAGCAGTACTTC. Translating gives CASSLTGSYEQYF.

This clone was detected only once. The CDR3 DNA sequence: TGTGCCAGCACCTCTCCGGCGGGTGGGAGTGGGGACTTTGGGGCCAACGTCCTGACTTTC. The encoded protein is CASTSPAGGSGDFGANVLTF. The chain links TRBV28 to TRBJ2-6, with a tentative D call TRBD2 (6 bases). Trimming took 7 bases from V and 3 from J, leaving 28 bases between them. This CDR3 spans 20 amino acids. Germline values: CDR1 MDHEN, CDR2 SYDVKM.

This sequence joins TRBV3-1 (or the pseudogene TRBV3-2) and TRBJ2-4; TRBD2 aligns across 8 bases. V trimming: 8 bases; J trimming: 1 base; junction bases outside the gene matches: 19. CDR3 length: 19 residues. The germline V gene encodes CDR1 LGHDT and CDR2 YNNKEL (reference sequence). CDR3 region: CASSTGGTRVSKAKNIQYF. For the CDR3, the DNA is TGTGCCAGCTCTACTGGCGGGACTAGAGTAAGTAAGGCCAAAAACATTCAGTACTTC.

The CDR3 nucleotides read TGTGCCAGCAGTTCATACAAACCCCTCCACTTT. As protein: CASSSYKPLHF. This chain joins TRBV6-5 and TRBJ1-6, with D unclear. There are 11 residues in the CDR3. V dropped 4 bases and J dropped 12 bases, with 7 bases sitting between them. Looked up from germline, CDR1 is MNHEY and CDR2 is SVGAGI.

This rearrangement joins TRBV4-1 to TRBJ1-3; TRBD1 aligns across 7 bases. This CDR3 has 17 residues. Trimming at V came to 4 bases and at J to 0 bases, leaving 9 bases not matched to a gene. Per the germline V gene, CDR1 is MGHRA and CDR2 is YSYEKL. CDR3 amino acids: CASSPFAGGRSGNTIYF. CDR3 nucleotide sequence: TGCGCCAGCAGCCCGTTTGCAGGGGGTCGCTCTGGAAACACCATATATTTT.

V usage is TRBV18 and J usage is TRBJ2-6; TRBD1 matches 9 bases. CDR3 length: 15 amino acids. Germline V gene data show CDR1 as KGHSH and CDR2 as LQKENI. V was clipped by 4 bases and J by 6 bases; unmatched bases: 4. This CDR3 reads CASSQGTGSANVLTF. The DNA for the CDR3 is TGTGCCAGCTCACAAGGGACAGGGTCGGCCAACGTCCTGACTTTC.

V gene TRBV28 combines with J gene TRBJ1-2, with 9 bases fitting TRBD1. Germline lookup yields CDR1 MDHEN and CDR2 SYDVKM. The CDR3 runs to 15 residues. V shed 3 bases, J shed 8 bases, and the junction held 10 bases outside the gene matches. CDR3 sequence: CASSFMGQGEEGYTF. The CDR3 nucleotides are TGTGCCAGCAGTTTTATGGGACAGGGCGAGGAAGGCTACACCTTC.

The chain employs TRBV5-1 and TRBJ1-6; 7 bases agree with TRBD1. Germline values: CDR1 SGHRS, CDR2 YFSETQ. J lost 7 bases, V lost 4 bases, and 5 bases had no gene match. The CDR3 is 14 residues long. For the CDR3, the DNA is TGCGCCAGCAGCCCATCAGGGGGGAATTCACCCCTCCACTTT. Encoded protein: CASSPSGGNSPLHF.

V is TRBV5-4 and J is TRBJ1-1; 7 bases line up with TRBD1. From germline, CDR1 is SGHNT and CDR2 YYREEE (reference sequence). CDR3 length equals 14 residues. After removal of 4 bases from V and 2 bases from J, the junction contained 5 bases not matched to a gene. CDR3 DNA: TGTGCCAGCAGCCTGGGACAGATTAACACTGAAGCTTTCTTT. Amino acids: CASSLGQINTEAFF.

V and J are TRBV10-3 and TRBJ2-2; 8 bases are a match to TRBD1. V lost 6 bases to trimming and J lost 4 bases; unmatched junction nucleotides: 7. CDR1 and CDR2 from the germline V gene are ENHRY and SYGVKD. The CDR3 is made up of 15 amino acids. The CDR3 region is CAISDDRGGTGELFF. The CDR3 DNA is TGTGCCATCAGCGACGACAGGGGAGGCACCGGGGAGCTGTTTTTT.

This clone occurred a few times. V gene TRBV9 combines with J gene TRBJ1-1, with 8 bases aligning to TRBD1. CDR1 is SGDLS, CDR2 YYNGEE, per germline. The CDR3 has 17 amino acids. The ends lost 2 bases at V and 0 bases at J; junction bases unmatched: 9. CDR3 sequence (DNA): TGTGCCAGCAGCGTGACGCGGGACAGGACTTTGAACACTGAAGCTTTCTTT. This translates into CASSVTRDRTLNTEAFF.

V is TRBV10-3 and J is TRBJ2-1; perhaps TRBD2 as D (7 bases). The CDR3 length is 15 residues. V was shortened by 0 bases and J by 8 bases, with 14 bases between the two germline ends. Germline loops: CDR1 ENHRY, CDR2 SYGVKD. CDR3 loop: CAISESIGGQDEQFF. CDR3 nucleotide sequence: TGTGCCATCAGTGAGTCGATCGGGGGGCAGGATGAGCAGTTCTTC.

The chain links TRBV14 to TRBJ1-6; 7 bases are a match to TRBD1. With 6 bases clipped from V and 7 bases from J, the junction kept 6 bases outside the gene matches. Germline V gene lookup returns CDR1 SGHDN and CDR2 FVKESK. The CDR3 is 14 amino acids. The CDR3 loop reads CASRRGQENSPLHF. CDR3 bases: TGTGCCAGCAGACGAGGACAGGAAAATTCACCCCTCCACTTT.

The chain links TRBV18 to TRBJ2-2; 7 nucleotides align to TRBD2. CDR1 is KGHSH, CDR2 LQKENI, per germline. CDR3 length: 16 residues. V shed 3 bases, J shed 0 bases, and the junction held 4 bases outside the gene matches. CDR3 sequence (DNA): TGTGCCAGCTCACCTACGGGGGGTGCGAACACCGGGGAGCTGTTTTTT. It yields the protein CASSPTGGANTGELFF.